This T cell receptor (beta chain) was recovered during a study of OX40 agonist ivuxolimab in advanced cancers. To note about this clone: The antigen is not known.

Study outcomes and limitations: Nonresponders, in some cases, also had low normalized T-cell clonal expansion.

Method: immunoSEQ multiplex PCR; TCRdb's copy keeps in-frame clones and lacks some. Counted here are about 54,000 clones, 84% occurring once; the ten biggest clones make up 0.95% to 1.5%. Autoimmune disease history or systemic immunosuppression led to patients being barred. This TCR was sampled from an adult with an advanced solid tumor such as melanoma, head and neck, liver or kidney cancer. This specimen consisted of CD4+ or CD8+ T cells sorted from blood, obtained in a trial of the OX40 agonist ivuxolimab.

The CDR3 bases are TGTGCCAGCAGATCAGGGGGCAGAACCTACTACGAGCAGTACTTC. This encodes CASRSGGRTYYEQYF. The J gene is TRBJ2-7, the V gene TRBV6-5; TRBD1 matches at 8 bases. V lost 6 bases to trimming and J lost 3 bases; unmatched junction nucleotides: 10. CDR1 is MNHEY, CDR2 SVGAGI, per germline. The CDR3 is 15 amino acids.